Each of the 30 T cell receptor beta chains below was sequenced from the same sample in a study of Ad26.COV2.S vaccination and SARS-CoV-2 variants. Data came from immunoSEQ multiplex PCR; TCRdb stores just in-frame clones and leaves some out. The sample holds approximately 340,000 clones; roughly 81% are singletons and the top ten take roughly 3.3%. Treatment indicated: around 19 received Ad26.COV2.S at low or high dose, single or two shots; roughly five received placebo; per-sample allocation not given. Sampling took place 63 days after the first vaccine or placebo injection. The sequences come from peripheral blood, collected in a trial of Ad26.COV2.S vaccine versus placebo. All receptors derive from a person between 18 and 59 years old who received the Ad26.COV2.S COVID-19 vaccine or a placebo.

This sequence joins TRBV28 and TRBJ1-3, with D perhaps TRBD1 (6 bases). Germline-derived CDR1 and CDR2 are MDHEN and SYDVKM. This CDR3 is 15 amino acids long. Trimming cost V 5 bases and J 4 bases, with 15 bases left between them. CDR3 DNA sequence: TGTGCCAGCAGTCCCCCAGGGGTAGTAGGAAACACCATATATTTT. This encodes CASSPPGVVGNTIYF.

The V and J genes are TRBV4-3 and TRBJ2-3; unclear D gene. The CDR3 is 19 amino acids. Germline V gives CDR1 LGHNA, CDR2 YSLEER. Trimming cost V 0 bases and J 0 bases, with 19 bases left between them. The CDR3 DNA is TGCGCCAGCAGCCAAGATCCCCCTGGGCAGATTACTAGCACAGATACGCAGTATTTT. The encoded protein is CASSQDPPGQITSTDTQYF.

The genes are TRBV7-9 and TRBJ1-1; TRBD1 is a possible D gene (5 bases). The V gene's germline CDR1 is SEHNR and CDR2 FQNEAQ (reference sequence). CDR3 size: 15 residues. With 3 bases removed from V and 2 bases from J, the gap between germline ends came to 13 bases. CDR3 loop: CASSLYRTPNTEAFF. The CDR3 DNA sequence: TGTGCCAGCAGCTTGTACAGGACCCCCAACACTGAAGCTTTCTTT.

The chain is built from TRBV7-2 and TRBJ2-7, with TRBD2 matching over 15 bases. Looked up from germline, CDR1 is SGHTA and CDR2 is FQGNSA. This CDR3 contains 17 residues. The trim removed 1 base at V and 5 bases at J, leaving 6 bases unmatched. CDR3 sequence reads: CASSLVGLAGGRNEQYF. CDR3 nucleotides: TGTGCCAGCAGCTTAGTCGGACTAGCGGGAGGGAGGAACGAGCAGTACTTC.

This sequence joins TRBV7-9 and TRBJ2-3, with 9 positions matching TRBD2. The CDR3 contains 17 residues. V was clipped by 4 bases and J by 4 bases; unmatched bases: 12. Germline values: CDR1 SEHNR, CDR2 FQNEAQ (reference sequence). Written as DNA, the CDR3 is TGTGCCAGCAGCTCCAAGGCCGGGACTAGCTCCGCAGATACGCAGTATTTT. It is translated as CASSSKAGTSSADTQYF.

The CDR3 is CASSLGQGFSYNSPLHF. CDR3 nucleotides: TGTGCCAGCAGCTTGGGACAGGGGTTCTCCTATAATTCACCCCTCCACTTT. V is TRBV5-6 and J is TRBJ1-6; 8 nucleotides line up with TRBD1. The CDR3 contains 17 residues. In germline, CDR1 is SGHDT, CDR2 YYEEEE. With 0 bases clipped from V and 0 bases from J, the junction kept 2 bases outside the gene matches.

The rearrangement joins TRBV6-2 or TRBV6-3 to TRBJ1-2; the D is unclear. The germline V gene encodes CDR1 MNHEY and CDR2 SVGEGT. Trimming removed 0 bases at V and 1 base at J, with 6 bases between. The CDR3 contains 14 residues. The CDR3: CASSYSASNYGYTF. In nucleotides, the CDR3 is TGTGCCAGCAGTTACTCTGCCAGTAACTATGGCTACACCTTC.

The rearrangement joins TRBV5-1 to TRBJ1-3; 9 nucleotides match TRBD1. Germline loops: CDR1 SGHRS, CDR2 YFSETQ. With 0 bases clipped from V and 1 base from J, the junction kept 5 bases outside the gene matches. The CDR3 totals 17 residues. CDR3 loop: CASSLERTGASGNTIYF. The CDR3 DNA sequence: TGCGCCAGCAGCTTGGAGAGGACAGGGGCTTCTGGAAACACCATATATTTT. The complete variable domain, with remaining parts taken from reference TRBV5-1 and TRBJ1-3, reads KAGVTQTPRYLIKTRGQQVTLSCSPISGHRSVSWYQQTPGQGLQFLFEYFSETQRNKGNFPGRFSGRQFSNSRSEMNVSTLELGDSALYLCASSLERTGASGNTIYFGEGSWLTVV.

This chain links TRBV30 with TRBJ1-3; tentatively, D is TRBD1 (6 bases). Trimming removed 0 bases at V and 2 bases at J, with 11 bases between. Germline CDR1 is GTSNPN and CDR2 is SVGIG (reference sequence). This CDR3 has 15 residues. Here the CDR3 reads CAWSVGAGAGNTIYF. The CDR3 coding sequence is TGTGCCTGGAGTGTGGGGGCAGGGGCTGGAAACACCATATATTTT.

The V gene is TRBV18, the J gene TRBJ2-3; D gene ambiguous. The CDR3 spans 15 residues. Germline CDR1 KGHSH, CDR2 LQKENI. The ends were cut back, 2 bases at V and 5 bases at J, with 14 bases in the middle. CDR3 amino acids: CASSPGLRDGDTQYF. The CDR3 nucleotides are TGTGCCAGCTCACCAGGGTTGCGAGATGGAGATACGCAGTATTTT.

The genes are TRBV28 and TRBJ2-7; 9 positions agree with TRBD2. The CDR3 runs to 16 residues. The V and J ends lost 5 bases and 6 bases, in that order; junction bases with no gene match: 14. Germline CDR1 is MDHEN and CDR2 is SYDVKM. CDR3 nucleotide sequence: TGTGCCAGCAGTCATGGACAAGCGCGGGAGGGCCCCGAGCAGTACTTC. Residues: CASSHGQAREGPEQYF.

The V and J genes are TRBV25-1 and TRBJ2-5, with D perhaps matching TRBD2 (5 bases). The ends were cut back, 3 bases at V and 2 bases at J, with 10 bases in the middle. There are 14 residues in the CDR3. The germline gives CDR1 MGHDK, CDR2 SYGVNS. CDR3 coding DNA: TGTGCCAGCAGTGACTTGGGAGCTCAAGAGACCCAGTACTTC. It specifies CASSDLGAQETQYF. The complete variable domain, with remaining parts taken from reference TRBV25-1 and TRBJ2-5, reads EADIYQTPRYLVIGTGKKITLECSQTMGHDKMYWYQQDPGMELHLIHYSYGVNSTEKGDLSSESTVSRIRTEHFPLTLESARPSHTSQYLCASSDLGAQETQYFGPGTRLLVL.

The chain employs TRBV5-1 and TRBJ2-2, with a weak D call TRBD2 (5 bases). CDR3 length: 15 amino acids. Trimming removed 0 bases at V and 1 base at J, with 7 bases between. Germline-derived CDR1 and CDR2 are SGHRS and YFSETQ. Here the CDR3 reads CASSLGGLNTGELFF. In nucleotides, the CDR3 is TGCGCCAGCAGCTTGGGAGGGTTGAACACCGGGGAGCTGTTTTTT. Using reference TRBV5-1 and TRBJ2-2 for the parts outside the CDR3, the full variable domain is KAGVTQTPRYLIKTRGQQVTLSCSPISGHRSVSWYQQTPGQGLQFLFEYFSETQRNKGNFPGRFSGRQFSNSRSEMNVSTLELGDSALYLCASSLGGLNTGELFFGEGSRLTVL.

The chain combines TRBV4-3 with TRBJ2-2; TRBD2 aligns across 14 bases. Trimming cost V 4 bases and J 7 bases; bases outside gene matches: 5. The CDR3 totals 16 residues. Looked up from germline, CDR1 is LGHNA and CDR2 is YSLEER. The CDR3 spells CASSPGLAGVGGELFF. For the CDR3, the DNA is TGCGCCAGCAGCCCGGGACTAGCGGGAGTCGGCGGGGAGCTGTTTTTT.

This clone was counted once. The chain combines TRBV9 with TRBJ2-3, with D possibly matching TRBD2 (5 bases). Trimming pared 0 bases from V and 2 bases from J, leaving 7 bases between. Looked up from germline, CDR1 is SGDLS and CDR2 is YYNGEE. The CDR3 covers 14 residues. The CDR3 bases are TGTGCCAGCAGCGTAGTAGCGTCCACAGATACGCAGTATTTT. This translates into CASSVVASTDTQYF.

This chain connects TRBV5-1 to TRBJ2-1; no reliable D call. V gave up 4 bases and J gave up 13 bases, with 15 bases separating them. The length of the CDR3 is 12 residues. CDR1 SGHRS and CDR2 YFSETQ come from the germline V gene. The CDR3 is CASSLDVAYQFF. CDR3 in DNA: TGCGCCAGCAGCCTTGACGTGGCATATCAGTTCTTC. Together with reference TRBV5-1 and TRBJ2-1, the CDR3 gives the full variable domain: KAGVTQTPRYLIKTRGQQVTLSCSPISGHRSVSWYQQTPGQGLQFLFEYFSETQRNKGNFPGRFSGRQFSNSRSEMNVSTLELGDSALYLCASSLDVAYQFFGPGTRLTVL.

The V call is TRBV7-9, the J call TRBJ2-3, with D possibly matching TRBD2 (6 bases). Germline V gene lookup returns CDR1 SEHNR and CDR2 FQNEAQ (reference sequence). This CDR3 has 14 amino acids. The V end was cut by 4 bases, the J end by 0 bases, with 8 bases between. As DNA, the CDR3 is TGTGCCAGCAGCTCGGGACTTAGCACAGATACGCAGTATTTT. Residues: CASSSGLSTDTQYF.

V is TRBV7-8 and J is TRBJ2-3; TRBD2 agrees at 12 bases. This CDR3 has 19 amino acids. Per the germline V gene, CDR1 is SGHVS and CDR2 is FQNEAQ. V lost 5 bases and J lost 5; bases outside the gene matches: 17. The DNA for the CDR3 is TGTGCCAGCAGCCAAAGGATGACTAGCGGGGGAGCCTCGGGAGATACGCAGTATTTT. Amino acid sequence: CASSQRMTSGGASGDTQYF.

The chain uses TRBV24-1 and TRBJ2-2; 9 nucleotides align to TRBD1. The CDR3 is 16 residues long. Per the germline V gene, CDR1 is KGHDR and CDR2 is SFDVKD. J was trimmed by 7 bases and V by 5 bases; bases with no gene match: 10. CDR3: CATSASSGQGIGELFF. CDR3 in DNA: TGTGCCACCAGTGCATCTAGCGGACAGGGGATCGGGGAGCTGTTTTTT.

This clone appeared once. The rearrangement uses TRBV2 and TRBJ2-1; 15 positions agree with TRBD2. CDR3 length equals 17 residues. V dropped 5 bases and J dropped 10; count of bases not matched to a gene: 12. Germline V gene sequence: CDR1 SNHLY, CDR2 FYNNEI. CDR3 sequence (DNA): TGTGCCAGCAGTTCCCGATGGACTAGCGGGGGGGCCAGGGAGCAGTTCTTC. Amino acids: CASSSRWTSGGAREQFF.

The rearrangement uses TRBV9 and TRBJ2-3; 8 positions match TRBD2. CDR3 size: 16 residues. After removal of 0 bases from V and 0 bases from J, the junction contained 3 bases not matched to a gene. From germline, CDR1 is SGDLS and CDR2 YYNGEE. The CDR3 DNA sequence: TGTGCCAGCAGCGTAGTGCCTAGCGGGAGCACAGATACGCAGTATTTT. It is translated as CASSVVPSGSTDTQYF.

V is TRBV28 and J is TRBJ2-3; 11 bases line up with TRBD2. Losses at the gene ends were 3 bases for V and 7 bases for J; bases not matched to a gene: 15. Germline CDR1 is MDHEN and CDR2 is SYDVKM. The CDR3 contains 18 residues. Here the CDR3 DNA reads TGTGCCAGCAGTTTGGGGTCGGGTAGCGGGAGGGCCGGGAATACGCAGTATTTT. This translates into CASSLGSGSGRAGNTQYF.

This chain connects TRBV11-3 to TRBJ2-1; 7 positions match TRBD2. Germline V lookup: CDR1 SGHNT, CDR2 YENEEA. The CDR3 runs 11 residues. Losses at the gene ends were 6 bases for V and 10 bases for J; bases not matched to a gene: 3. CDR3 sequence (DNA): TGTGCCAGCAGTTTGGGACTAGAGCAGTTCTTC. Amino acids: CASSLGLEQFF.

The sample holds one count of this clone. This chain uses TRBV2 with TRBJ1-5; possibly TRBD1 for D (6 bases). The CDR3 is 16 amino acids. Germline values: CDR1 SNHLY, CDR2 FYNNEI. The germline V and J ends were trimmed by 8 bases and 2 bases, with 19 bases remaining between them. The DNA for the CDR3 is TGTGCCAGCCGGGGCGGGACACCAGTGGGCAATCAGCCCCAGCATTTT. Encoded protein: CASRGGTPVGNQPQHF.

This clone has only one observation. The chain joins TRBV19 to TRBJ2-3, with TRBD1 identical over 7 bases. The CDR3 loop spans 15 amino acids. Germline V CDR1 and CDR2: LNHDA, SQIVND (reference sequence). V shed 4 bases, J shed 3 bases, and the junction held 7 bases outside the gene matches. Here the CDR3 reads CASSNLGQETDTQYF. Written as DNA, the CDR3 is TGTGCCAGTAGTAACCTAGGACAGGAGACAGATACGCAGTATTTT.

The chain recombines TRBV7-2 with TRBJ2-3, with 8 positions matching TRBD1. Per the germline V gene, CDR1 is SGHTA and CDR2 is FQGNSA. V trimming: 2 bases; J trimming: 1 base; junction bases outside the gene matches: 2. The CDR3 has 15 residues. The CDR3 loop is CASSLQGARTDTQYF. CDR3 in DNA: TGTGCCAGCAGCTTACAGGGGGCGCGCACAGATACGCAGTATTTT.

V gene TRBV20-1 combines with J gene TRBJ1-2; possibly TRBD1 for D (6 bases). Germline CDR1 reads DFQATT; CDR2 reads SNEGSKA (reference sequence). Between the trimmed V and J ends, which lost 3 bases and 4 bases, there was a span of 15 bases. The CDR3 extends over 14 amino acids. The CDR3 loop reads CSASVQGVGYGYTF. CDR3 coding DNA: TGCAGTGCTAGTGTACAGGGAGTTGGCTATGGCTACACCTTC.

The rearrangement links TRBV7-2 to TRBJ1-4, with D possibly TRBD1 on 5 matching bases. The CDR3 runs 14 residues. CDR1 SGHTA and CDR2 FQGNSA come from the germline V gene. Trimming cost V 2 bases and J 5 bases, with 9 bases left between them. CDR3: CASSLRGENEKLFF. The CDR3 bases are TGTGCCAGCAGCTTAAGGGGCGAGAATGAAAAACTGTTTTTT.

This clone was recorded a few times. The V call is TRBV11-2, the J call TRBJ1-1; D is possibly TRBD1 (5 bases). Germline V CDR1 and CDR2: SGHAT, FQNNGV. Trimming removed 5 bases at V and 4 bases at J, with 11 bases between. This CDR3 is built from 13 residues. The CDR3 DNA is TGTGCCAGCAGCGAGGAGAGGGGCACTGAAGCTTTCTTT. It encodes CASSEERGTEAFF. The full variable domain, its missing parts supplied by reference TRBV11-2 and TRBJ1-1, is EAGVAQSPRYKIIEKRQSVAFWCNPISGHATLYWYQQILGQGPKLLIQFQNNGVVDDSQLPKDRFSAERLKGVDSTLKIQPAKLEDSAVYLCASSEERGTEAFFGQGTRLTVV.

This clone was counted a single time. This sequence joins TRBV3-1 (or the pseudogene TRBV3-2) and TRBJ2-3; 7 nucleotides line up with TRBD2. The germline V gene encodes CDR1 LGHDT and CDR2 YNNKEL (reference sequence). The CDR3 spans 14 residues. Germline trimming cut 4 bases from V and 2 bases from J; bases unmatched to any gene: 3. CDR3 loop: CASSPREATDTQYF. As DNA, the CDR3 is TGTGCCAGCAGCCCCCGGGAGGCCACAGATACGCAGTATTTT.